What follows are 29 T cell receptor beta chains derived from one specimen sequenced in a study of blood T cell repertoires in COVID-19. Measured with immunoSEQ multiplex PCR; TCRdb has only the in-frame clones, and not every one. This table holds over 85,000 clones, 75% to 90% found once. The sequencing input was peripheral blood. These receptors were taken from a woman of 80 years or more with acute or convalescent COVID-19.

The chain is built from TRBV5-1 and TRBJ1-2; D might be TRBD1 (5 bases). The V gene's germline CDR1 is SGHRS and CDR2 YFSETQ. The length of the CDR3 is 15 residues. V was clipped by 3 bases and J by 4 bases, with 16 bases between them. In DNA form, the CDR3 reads TGCGCCAGCAGCTCCACAGGCGCCATTGTCTATGGCTACACCTTC. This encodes CASSSTGAIVYGYTF.

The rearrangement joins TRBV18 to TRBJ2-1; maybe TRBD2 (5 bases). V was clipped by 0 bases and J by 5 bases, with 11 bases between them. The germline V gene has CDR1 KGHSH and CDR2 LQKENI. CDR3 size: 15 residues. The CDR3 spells CASSPPGSGHNEQFF. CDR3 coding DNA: TGTGCCAGCTCACCACCGGGGAGCGGCCACAATGAGCAGTTCTTC.

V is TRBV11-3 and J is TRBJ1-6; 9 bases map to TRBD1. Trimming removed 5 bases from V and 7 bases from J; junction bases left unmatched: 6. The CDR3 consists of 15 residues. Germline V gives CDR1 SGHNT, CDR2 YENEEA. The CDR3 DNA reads TGTGCCAGCAGCCCCGGGACAGGGTACAATTCACCCCTCCACTTT. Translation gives CASSPGTGYNSPLHF.

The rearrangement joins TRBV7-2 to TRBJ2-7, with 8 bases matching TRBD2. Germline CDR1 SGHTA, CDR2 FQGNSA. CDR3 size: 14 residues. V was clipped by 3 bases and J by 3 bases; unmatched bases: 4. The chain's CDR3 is CASSFGGGFYEQYF. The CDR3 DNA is TGTGCCAGCAGCTTTGGCGGGGGGTTCTACGAGCAGTACTTC. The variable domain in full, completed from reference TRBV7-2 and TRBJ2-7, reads GAGVSQSPSNKVTEKGKDVELRCDPISGHTALYWYRQSLGQGLEFLIYFQGNSAPDKSGLPSDRFSAERTGGSVSTLTIQRTQQEDSAVYLCASSFGGGFYEQYFGPGTRLTVT.

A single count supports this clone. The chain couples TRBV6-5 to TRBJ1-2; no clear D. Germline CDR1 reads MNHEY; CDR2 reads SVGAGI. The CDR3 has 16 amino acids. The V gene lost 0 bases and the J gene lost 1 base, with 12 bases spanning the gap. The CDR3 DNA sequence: TGTGCCAGCAGTTACTCCCAAGGGAGGAATAACTATGGCTACACCTTC. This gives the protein CASSYSQGRNNYGYTF.

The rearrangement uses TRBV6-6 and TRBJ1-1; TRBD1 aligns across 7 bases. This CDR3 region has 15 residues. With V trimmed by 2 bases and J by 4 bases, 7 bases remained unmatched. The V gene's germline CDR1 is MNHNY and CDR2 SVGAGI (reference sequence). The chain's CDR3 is CASSYQTGLGTEAFF. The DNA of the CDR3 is TGTGCCAGCAGTTACCAGACAGGGTTGGGCACTGAAGCTTTCTTT.

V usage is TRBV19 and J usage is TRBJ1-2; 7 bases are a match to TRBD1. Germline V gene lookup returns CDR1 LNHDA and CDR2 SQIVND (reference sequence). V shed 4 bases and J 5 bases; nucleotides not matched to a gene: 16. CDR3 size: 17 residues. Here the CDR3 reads CASSNLLGQPASYGYTF. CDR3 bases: TGTGCCAGTAGTAATTTACTGGGACAGCCAGCGTCGTATGGCTACACCTTC.

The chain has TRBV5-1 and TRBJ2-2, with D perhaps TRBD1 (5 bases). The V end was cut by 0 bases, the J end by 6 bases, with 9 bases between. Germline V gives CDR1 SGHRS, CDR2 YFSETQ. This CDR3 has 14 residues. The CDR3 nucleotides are TGCGCCAGCAGCTTGGGAAGGGGTTCCGGGGAGCTGTTTTTT. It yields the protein CASSLGRGSGELFF.

CDR3 sequence: CSVTEGATSTDTQYF. CDR3 DNA: TGCAGCGTCACGGAGGGGGCCACGAGCACAGATACGCAGTATTTT. The J gene is TRBJ2-3, the V gene TRBV29-1; maybe TRBD1 (7 bases). The CDR3 length is 15 residues. V lost 6 bases, J lost 0 bases, and 16 bases lay in between. Germline V lookup: CDR1 SQVTM, CDR2 ANQGSEA.

The CDR3 nucleotides are TGTGCCACCCACGACAGGGGAGTAAATTCACCCCTCCACTTT. This translates into CATHDRGVNSPLHF. This chain links TRBV19 with TRBJ1-6; TRBD1 matches 8 bases. After removal of 10 bases from V and 7 bases from J, the junction contained 9 bases not matched to a gene. There are 14 residues in the CDR3. Germline V gene data show CDR1 as LNHDA and CDR2 as SQIVND (reference sequence).

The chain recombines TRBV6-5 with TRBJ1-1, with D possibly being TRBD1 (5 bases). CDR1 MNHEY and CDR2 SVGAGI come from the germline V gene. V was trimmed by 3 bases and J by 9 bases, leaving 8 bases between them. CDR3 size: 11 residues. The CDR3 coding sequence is TGTGCCAGCAGTTATACAGGCCAAGCTTTCTTT. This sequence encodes CASSYTGQAFF.

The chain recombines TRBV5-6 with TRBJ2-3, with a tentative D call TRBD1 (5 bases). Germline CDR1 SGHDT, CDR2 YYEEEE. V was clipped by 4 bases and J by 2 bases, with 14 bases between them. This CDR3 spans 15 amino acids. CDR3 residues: CASSLRQGPTDTQYF. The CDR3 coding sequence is TGTGCCAGCAGCCTGAGGCAGGGCCCCACAGATACGCAGTATTTT.

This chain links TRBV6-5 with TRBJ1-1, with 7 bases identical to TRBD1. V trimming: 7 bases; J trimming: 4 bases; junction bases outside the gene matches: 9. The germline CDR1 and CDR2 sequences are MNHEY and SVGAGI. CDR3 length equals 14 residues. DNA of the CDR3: TGTGCCAGCATTTGGGGCAGGGGGACCACTGAAGCTTTCTTT. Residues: CASIWGRGTTEAFF.

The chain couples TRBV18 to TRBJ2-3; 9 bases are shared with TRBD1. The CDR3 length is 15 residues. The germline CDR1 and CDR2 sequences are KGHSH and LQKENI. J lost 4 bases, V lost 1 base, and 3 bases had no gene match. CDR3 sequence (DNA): TGTGCCAGCTCACCACGACAGGGGGGGGCAGATACGCAGTATTTT. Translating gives CASSPRQGGADTQYF.

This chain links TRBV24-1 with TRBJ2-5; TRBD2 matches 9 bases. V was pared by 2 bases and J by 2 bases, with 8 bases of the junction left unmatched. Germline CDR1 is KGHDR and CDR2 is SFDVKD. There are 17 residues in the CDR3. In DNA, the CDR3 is TGTGCCACCAGTGATTCGCGCGGGGGGGAGGGTCAAGAGACCCAGTACTTC. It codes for CATSDSRGGEGQETQYF.

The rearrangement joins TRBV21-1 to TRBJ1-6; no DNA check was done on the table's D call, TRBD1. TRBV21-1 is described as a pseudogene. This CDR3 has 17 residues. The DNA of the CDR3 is TGTGCCAGCAGCAAAGACAGCAGAAGCTCCTATAATTCACCCCTCCACTTT. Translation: CASSKDSRSSYNSPLHF.

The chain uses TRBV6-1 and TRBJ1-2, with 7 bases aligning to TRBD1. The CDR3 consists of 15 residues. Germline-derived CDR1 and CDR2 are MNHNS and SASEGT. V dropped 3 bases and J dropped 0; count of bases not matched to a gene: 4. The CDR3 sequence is CASSETGIANYGYTF. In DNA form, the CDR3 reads TGTGCCAGCAGTGAGACAGGGATAGCTAACTATGGCTACACCTTC.

In nucleotides, the CDR3 is TGTGCCAGCTCACCTATGCCCCGGACAGGGCTAACTAGCACAGATACGCAGTATTTT. It is translated as CASSPMPRTGLTSTDTQYF. The gene calls are TRBV18 and TRBJ2-3, with 8 bases matching TRBD1. Germline V gene data show CDR1 as KGHSH and CDR2 as LQKENI. The length of the CDR3 is 19 residues. The V gene end was trimmed by 3 bases and the J gene end by 0 bases; junction bases not matched to a gene: 14.

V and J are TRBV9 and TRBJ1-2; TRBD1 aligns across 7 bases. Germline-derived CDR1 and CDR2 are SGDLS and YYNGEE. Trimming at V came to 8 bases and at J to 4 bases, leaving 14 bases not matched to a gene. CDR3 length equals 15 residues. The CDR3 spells CASTGVSRWSYGYTF. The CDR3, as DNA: TGTGCCAGTACAGGGGTGAGTCGTTGGAGCTATGGCTACACCTTC.

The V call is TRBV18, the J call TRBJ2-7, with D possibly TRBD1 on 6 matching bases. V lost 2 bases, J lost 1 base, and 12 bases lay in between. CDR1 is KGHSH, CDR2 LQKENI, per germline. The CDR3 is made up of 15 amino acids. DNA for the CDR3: TGTGCCAGCTCACCAATAACAGGGACATCCTACGAGCAGTACTTC. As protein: CASSPITGTSYEQYF.

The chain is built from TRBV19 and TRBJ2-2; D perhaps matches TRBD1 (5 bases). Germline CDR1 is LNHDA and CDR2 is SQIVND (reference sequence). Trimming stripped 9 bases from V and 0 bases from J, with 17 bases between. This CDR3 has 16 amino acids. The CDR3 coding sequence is TGTGCCAGCCAGAAGGACCGGACACCGAACACCGGGGAGCTGTTTTTT. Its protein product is CASQKDRTPNTGELFF.

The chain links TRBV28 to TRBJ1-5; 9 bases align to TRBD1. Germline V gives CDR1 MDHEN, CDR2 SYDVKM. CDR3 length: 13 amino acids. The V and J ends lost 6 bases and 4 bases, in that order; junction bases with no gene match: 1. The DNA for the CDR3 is TGTGCCAGCAGAGGGACAGGGAATCAGCCCCAGCATTTT. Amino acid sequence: CASRGTGNQPQHF.

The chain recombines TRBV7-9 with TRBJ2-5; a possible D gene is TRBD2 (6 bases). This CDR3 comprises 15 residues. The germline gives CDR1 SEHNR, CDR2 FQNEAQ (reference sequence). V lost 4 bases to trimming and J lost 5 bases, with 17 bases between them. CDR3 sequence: CASSSMGNREETQYF. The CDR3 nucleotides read TGTGCCAGCAGCTCAATGGGCAACCGGGAGGAGACCCAGTACTTC.

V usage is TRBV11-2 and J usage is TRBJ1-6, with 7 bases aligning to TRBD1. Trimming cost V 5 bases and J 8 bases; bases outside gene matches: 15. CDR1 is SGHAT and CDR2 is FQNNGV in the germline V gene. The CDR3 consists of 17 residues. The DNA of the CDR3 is TGTGCCAGCAGCCCCCGACAGGGCCCGCCGTATTATTCACCCCTCCACTTT. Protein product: CASSPRQGPPYYSPLHF.

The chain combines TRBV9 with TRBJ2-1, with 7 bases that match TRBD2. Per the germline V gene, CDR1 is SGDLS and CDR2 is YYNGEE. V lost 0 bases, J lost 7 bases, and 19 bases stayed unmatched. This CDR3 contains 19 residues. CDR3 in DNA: TGTGCCAGCAGCGTAGCTCTGGTTGCCGGGCTACACGGGGGGAATGAGCAGTTCTTC. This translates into CASSVALVAGLHGGNEQFF.

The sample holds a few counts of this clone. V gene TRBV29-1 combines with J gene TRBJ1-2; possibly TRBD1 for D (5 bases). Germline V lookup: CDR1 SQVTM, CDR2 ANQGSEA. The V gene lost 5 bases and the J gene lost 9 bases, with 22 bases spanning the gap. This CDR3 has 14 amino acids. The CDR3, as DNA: TGCAGCGTTTCCTGGGGCTCCCCTCTAGGACGCTACACCTTC. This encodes CSVSWGSPLGRYTF.

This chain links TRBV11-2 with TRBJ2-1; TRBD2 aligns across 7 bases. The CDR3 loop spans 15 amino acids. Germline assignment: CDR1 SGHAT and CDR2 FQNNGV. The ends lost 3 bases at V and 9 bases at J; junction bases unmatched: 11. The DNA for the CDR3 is TGTGCCAGCAGCTTCCTTTCGGGGGGATACGGTGAGCAGTTCTTC. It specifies CASSFLSGGYGEQFF.

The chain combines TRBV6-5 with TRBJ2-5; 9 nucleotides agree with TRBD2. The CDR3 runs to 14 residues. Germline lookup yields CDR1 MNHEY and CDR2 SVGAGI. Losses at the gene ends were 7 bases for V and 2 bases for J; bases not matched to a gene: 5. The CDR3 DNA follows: TGTGCCAGCATGATCAGCGGGGGGCAAGAGACCCAGTACTTC. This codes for CASMISGGQETQYF.

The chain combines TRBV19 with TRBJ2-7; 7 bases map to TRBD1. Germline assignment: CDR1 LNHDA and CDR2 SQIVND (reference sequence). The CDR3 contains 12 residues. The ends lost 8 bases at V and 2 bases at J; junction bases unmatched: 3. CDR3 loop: CASAGTAYEQYF. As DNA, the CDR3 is TGTGCCAGTGCCGGGACAGCCTACGAGCAGTACTTC.